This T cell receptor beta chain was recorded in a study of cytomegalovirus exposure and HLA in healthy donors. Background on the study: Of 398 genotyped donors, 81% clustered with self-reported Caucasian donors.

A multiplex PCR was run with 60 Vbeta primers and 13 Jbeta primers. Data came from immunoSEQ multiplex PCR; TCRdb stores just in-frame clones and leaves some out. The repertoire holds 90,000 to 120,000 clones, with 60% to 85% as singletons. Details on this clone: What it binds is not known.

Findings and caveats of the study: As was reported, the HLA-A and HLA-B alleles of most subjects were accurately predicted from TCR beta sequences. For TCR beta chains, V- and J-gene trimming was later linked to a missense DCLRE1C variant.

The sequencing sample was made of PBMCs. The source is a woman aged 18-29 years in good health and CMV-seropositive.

The CDR3 DNA reads as TGCGCCAGCAGCCAAGACGTATTATACGAGCAGTACTTC. Its protein is CASSQDVLYEQYF. The J gene is TRBJ2-7, the V gene TRBV4-1; no clear D. V lost 0 bases to trimming and J lost 4 bases, with 7 bases between them. CDR3 size: 13 residues. Germline V lookup: CDR1 MGHRA, CDR2 YSYEKL.